The 5 T cell receptor beta chains below come from one sample, sequenced in a study of blood T cell repertoires in COVID-19 (dated by TCRdb to 2020 to 2021). Preparation of the library involved the immunoSEQ multiplex PCR assay. TCRdb carries this immuneACCESS record with in-frame sequences only. Its versions omit some clonotypes, under half of them owing to an unresolved V gene in the studies checked, with the rest unexplained. Counted in this sample were fewer than 250,000 clones; roughly 84% of them appeared once. 3% to 3.5% of the sample goes to the ten largest clones. Sequencing was done on a sample of PBMCs or T cells enriched from blood (not recorded which). All receptors come from a woman in her 30s who had recovered from COVID-19.

The sample holds one count of this clone. The rearrangement joins TRBV18 to TRBJ1-2; perhaps TRBD1 as D (5 bases). The CDR3 loop spans 15 amino acids. V shed 3 bases and J shed 2 bases, with 13 bases lying between them. Germline V gene data show CDR1 as KGHSH and CDR2 as LQKENI. The CDR3 DNA sequence: TGTGCCAGCTCACCGACGACAGACCGAAACTATGGCTACACCTTC. Its protein is CASSPTTDRNYGYTF.

The chain recombines TRBV5-1 with TRBJ2-1, with TRBD2 matching over 11 bases. V shed 0 bases, J shed 1 base, and the junction held 3 bases outside the gene matches. Germline CDR1 reads SGHRS; CDR2 reads YFSETQ. There are 17 residues in the CDR3. The CDR3: CASSLGLAGGSYNEQFF. The CDR3, as DNA: TGCGCCAGCAGCTTGGGGTTAGCGGGAGGGTCCTACAATGAGCAGTTCTTC.

Here the CDR3 DNA reads TGTGCCAGTCATACGGGTCAGGGGCCTAATTCACCCCTCCACTTT. Protein product: CASHTGQGPNSPLHF. V and J are TRBV19 and TRBJ1-6; D might be TRBD1 (6 bases). The CDR3 is made up of 15 amino acids. Trimming cost V 8 bases and J 6 bases, with 17 bases left between them. CDR1 and CDR2 from the germline V gene are LNHDA and SQIVND (reference sequence).

The V and J genes are TRBV9 and TRBJ2-1, with 13 positions matching TRBD2. V was pared by 2 bases and J by 10 bases, with 12 bases of the junction left unmatched. The CDR3 loop spans 17 amino acids. CDR1 and CDR2 (germline): SGDLS, YYNGEE. The CDR3 here is CASSVRLLTSGGKEQFF. CDR3 coding DNA: TGTGCCAGCAGCGTCCGCCTCCTGACTAGCGGGGGGAAGGAGCAGTTCTTC.

This rearrangement joins TRBV12-3 or TRBV12-4 to TRBJ2-2; no reliable D call. CDR3 length: 13 residues. The CDR3 spells CARSEQNTGELFF. The CDR3 region has the DNA TGTGCACGGTCGGAGCAGAACACCGGGGAGCTGTTTTTT.